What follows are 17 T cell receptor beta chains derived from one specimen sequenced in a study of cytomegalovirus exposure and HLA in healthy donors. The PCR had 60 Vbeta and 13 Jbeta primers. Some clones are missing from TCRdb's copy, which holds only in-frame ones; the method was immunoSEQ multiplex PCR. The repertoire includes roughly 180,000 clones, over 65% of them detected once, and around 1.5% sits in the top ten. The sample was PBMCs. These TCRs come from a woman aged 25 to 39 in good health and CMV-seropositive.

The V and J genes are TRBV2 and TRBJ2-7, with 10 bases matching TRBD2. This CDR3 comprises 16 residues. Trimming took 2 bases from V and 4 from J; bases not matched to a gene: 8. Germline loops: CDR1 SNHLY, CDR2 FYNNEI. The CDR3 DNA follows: TGTGCCAGCAGTGAACCTCGACTAGCGGGTCTGTACGAGCAGTACTTC. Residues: CASSEPRLAGLYEQYF.

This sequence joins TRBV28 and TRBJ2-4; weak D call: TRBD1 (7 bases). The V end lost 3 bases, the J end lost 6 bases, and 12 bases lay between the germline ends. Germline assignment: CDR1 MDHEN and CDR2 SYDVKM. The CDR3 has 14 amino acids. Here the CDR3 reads CASSFQQGGNIQYF. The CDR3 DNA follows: TGTGCCAGCAGTTTCCAGCAGGGGGGAAACATTCAGTACTTC.

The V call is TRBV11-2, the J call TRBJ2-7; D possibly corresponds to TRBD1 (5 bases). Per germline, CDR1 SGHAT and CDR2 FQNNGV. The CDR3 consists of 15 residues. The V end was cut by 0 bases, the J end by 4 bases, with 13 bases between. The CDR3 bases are TGTGCCAGCAGCTTAGATGGCGTCAGGGATTACGAGCAGTACTTC. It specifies CASSLDGVRDYEQYF.

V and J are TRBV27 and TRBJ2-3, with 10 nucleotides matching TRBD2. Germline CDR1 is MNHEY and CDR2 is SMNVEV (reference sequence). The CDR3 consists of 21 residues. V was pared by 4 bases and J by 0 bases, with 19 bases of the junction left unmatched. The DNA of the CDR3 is TGTGCCAGCAGTTATTCAGGACTAGCGGAGACCTACTACCCCAGCACAGATACGCAGTATTTT. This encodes CASSYSGLAETYYPSTDTQYF.

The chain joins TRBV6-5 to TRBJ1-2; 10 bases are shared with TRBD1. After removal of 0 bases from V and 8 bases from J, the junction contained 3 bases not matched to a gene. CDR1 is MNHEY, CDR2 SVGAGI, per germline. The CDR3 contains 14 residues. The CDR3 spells CASSYSGQGSGYTF. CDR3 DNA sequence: TGTGCCAGCAGTTACTCGGGACAGGGGTCGGGCTACACCTTC.

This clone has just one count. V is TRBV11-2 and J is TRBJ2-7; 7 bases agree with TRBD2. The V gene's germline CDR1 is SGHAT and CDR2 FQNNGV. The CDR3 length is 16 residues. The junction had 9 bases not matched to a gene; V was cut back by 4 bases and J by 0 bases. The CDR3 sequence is CASSSRGDLSSYEQYF. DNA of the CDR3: TGTGCCAGCAGCTCCCGGGGGGACTTAAGCTCCTACGAGCAGTACTTC.

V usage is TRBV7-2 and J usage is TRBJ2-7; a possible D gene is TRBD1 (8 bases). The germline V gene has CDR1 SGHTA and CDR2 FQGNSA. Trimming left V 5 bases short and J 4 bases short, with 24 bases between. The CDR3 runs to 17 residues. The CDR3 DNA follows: TGTGCCAGCAGCCGCTACGGGGGGCAGGGGGCTTCGTACGAGCAGTACTTC. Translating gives CASSRYGGQGASYEQYF.

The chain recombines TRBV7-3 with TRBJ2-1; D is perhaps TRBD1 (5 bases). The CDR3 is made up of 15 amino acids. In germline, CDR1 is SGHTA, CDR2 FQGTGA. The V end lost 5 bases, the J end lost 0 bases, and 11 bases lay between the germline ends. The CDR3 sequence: CASSLGQVSYNEQFF. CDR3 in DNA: TGTGCCAGCAGCCTGGGGCAGGTCTCCTACAATGAGCAGTTCTTC.

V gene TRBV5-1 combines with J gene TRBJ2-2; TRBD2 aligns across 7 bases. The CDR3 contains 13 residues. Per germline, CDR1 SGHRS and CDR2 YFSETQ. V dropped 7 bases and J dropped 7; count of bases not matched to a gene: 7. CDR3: CASLRAGSGELFF. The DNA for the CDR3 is TGCGCCAGCCTCAGAGCGGGAAGCGGGGAGCTGTTTTTT.

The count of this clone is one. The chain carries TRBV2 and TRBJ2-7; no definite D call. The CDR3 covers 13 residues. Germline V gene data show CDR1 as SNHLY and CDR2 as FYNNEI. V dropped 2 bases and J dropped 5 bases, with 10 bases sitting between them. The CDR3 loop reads CASSELVADEQYF. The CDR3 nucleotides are TGTGCCAGCAGTGAATTGGTGGCCGACGAGCAGTACTTC.

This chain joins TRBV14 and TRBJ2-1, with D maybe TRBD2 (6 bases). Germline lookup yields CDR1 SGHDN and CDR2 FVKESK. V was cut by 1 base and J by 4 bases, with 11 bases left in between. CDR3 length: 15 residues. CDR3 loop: CASSQVLAKYNEQFF. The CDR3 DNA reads TGTGCCAGCAGCCAAGTTCTAGCGAAGTACAATGAGCAGTTCTTC.

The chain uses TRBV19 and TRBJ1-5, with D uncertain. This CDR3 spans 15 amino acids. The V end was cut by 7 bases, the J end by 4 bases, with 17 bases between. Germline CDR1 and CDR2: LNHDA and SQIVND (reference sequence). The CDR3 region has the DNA TGTGCCAGTACCCCTTCGGGATTAGGAAATCAGCCCCAGCATTTT. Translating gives CASTPSGLGNQPQHF.

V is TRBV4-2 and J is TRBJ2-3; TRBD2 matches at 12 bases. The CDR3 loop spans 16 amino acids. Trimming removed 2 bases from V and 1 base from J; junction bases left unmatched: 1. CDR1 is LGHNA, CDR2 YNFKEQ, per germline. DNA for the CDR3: TGTGCCAGCAGCCAAAGACTAGCGGGAGGCACAGATACGCAGTATTTT. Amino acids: CASSQRLAGGTDTQYF.

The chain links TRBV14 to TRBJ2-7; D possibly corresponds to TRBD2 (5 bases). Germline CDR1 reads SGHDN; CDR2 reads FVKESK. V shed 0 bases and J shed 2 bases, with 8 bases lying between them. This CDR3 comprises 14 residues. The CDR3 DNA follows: TGTGCCAGCAGCCAAGAACCCGGGACCTACGAGCAGTACTTC. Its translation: CASSQEPGTYEQYF.

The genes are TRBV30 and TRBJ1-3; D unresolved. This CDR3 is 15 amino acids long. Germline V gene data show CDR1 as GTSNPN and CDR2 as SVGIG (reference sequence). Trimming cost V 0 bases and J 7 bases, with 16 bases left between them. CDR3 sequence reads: CAWSVYQLERNTIYF. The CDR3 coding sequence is TGTGCCTGGAGTGTCTACCAACTTGAGAGGAACACCATATATTTT.

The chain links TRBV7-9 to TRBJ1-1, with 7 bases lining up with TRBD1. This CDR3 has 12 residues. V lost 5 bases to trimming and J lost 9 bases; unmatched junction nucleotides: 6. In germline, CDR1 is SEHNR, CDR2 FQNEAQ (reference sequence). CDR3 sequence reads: CASSHPGQKAFF. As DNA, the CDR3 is TGTGCCAGCAGCCACCCGGGACAGAAAGCTTTCTTT.

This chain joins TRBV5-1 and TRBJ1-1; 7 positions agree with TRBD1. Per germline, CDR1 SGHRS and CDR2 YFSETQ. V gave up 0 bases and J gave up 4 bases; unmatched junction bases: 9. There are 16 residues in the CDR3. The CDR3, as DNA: TGCGCCAGCAGCTTGGTTCAGGGGGAAGCTCGCACTGAAGCTTTCTTT. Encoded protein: CASSLVQGEARTEAFF. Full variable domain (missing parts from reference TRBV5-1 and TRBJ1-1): KAGVTQTPRYLIKTRGQQVTLSCSPISGHRSVSWYQQTPGQGLQFLFEYFSETQRNKGNFPGRFSGRQFSNSRSEMNVSTLELGDSALYLCASSLVQGEARTEAFFGQGTRLTVV.